This entry features one T cell receptor beta chain sequence. The table came from immunoSEQ multiplex PCR; TCRdb's copy has only in-frame clones and leaves some out. The profile shows 490,000 or so clones, approximately 91% of them singletons. This sample is part of a study of blood T cell repertoires in COVID-19. The sample taken for sequencing was PBMCs or T cells enriched from blood (not recorded which). The clonotype originates from a woman in her sixties who had recovered from COVID-19.

CDR3 nucleotide sequence: TGTGCCAGCAGCCTTAGCGGGGGTGTCTACGAGCAGTACGTC. Translating it yields CASSLSGGVYEQYV. The chain recombines TRBV11-2 with TRBJ2-7; 9 nucleotides align to TRBD2. The CDR3 totals 14 residues. Germline values: CDR1 SGHAT, CDR2 FQNNGV. V was clipped by 5 bases and J by 3 bases; unmatched bases: 5.